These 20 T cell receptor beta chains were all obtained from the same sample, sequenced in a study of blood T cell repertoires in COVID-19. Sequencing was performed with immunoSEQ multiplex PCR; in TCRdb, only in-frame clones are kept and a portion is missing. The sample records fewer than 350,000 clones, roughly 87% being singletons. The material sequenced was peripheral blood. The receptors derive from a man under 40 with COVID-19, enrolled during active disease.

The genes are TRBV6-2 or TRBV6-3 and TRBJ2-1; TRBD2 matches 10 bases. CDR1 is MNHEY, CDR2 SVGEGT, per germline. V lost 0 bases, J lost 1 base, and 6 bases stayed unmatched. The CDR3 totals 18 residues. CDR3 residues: CASSYSASGRGSYNEQFF. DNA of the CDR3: TGTGCCAGCAGTTACTCTGCGAGCGGGAGGGGGTCCTACAATGAGCAGTTCTTC.

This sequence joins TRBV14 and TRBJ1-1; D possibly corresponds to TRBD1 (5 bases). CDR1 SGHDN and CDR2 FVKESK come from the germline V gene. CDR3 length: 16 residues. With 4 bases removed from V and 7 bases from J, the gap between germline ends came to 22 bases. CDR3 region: CASSRAGWTLDLEAFF. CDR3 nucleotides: TGTGCCAGCAGCCGCGCAGGTTGGACACTTGACCTTGAAGCTTTCTTT.

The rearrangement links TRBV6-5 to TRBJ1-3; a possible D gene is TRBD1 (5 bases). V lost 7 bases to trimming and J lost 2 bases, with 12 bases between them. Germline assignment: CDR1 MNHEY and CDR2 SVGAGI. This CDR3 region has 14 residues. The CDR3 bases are TGTGCCAGCACAGGGAGGGAGGCTGGAAACACCATATATTTT. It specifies CASTGREAGNTIYF.

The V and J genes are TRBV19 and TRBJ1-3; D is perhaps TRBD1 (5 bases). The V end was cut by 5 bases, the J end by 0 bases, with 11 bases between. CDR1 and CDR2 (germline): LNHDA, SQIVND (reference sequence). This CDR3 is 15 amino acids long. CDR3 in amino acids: CASSDSPYSGNTIYF. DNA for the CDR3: TGTGCCAGTAGTGACAGTCCCTACTCTGGAAACACCATATATTTT.

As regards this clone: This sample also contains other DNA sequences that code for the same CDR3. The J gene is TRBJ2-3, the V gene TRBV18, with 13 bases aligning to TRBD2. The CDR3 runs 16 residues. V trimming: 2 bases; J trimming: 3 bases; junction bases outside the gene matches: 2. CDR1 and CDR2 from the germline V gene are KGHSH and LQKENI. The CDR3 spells CASSPWTSGSTDTQYF. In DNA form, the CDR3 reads TGTGCCAGCTCACCATGGACTAGCGGGAGTACAGATACGCAGTATTTT. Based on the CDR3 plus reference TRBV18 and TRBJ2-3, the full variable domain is NAGVMQNPRHLVRRRGQEARLRCSPMKGHSHVYWYRQLPEEGLKFMVYLQKENIIDESGMPKERFSAEFPKEGPSILRIQQVVRGDSAAYFCASSPWTSGSTDTQYFGPGTRLTVL.

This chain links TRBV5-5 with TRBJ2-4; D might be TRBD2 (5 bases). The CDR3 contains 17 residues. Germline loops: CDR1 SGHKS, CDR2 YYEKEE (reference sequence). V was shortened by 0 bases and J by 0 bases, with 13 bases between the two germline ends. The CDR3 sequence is CASSLDPGLLAKNIQYF. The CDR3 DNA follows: TGTGCCAGCAGCTTGGACCCCGGACTTTTAGCCAAAAACATTCAGTACTTC.

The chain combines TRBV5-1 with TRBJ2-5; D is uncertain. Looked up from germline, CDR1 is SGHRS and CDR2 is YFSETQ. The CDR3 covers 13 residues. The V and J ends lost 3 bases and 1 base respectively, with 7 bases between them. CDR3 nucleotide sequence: TGCGCCAGCAGCTCCCTCGGCCAAGAGACCCAGTACTTC. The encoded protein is CASSSLGQETQYF.

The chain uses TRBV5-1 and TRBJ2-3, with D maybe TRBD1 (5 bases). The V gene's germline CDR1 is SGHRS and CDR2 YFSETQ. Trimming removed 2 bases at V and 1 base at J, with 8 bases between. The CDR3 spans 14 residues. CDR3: CASSLGRGTDTQYF. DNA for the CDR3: TGCGCCAGCAGCTTAGGCAGGGGCACAGATACGCAGTATTTT.

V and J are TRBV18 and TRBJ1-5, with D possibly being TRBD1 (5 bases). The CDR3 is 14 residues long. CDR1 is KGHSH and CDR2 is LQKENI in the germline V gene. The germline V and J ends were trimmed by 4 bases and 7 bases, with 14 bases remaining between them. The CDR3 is CASSQGEAGQPQHF. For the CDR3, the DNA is TGTGCCAGCTCACAAGGGGAAGCGGGGCAGCCCCAGCATTTT.

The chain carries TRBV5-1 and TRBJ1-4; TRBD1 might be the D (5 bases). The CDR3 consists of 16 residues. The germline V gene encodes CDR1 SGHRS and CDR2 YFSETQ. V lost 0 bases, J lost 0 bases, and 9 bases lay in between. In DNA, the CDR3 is TGCGCCAGCAGCTTGGCGCCGACAGCAACTAATGAAAAACTGTTTTTT. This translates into CASSLAPTATNEKLFF.

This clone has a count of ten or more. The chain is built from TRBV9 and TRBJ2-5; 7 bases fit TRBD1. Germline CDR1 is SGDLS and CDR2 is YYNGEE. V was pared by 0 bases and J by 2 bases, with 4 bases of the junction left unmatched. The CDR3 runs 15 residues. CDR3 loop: CASSVDRGIQETQYF. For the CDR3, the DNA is TGTGCCAGCAGCGTAGACAGGGGTATTCAAGAGACCCAGTACTTC.

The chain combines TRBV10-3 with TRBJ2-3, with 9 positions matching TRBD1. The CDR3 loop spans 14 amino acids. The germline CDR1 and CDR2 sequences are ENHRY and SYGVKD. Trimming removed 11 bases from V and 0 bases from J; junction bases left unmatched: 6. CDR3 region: CAVGQGLSTDTQYF. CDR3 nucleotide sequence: TGTGCCGTCGGACAGGGGCTTAGCACAGATACGCAGTATTTT.

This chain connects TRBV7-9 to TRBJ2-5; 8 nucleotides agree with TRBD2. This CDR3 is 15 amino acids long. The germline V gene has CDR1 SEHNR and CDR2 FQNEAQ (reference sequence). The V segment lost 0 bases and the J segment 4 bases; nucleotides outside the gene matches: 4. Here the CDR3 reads CASSLAAGELETQYF. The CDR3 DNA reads TGTGCCAGCAGCTTAGCAGCGGGAGAATTAGAGACCCAGTACTTC.

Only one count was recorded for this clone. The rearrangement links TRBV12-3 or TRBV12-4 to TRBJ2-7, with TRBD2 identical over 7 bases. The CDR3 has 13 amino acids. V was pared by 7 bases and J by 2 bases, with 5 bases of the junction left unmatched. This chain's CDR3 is CASNSGSPYEQYF. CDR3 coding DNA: TGTGCCAGCAATAGCGGGTCTCCCTACGAGCAGTACTTC.

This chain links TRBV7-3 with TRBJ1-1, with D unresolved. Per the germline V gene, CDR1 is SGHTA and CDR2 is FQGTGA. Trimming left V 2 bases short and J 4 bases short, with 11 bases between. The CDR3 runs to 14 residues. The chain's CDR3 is CASSLLQSGTEAFF. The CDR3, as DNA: TGTGCCAGCAGCTTATTACAGTCCGGCACTGAAGCTTTCTTT.

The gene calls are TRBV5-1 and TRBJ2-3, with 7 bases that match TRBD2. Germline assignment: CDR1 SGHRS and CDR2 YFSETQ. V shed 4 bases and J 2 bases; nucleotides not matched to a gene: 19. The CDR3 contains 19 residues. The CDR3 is CASSRGGGSLATATDTQYF. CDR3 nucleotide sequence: TGCGCCAGCAGCCGGGGCGGGGGATCCTTAGCCACGGCCACAGATACGCAGTATTTT.

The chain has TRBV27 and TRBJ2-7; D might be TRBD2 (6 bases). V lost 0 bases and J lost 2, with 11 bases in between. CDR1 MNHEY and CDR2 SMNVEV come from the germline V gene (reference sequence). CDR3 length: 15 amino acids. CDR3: CASSLSGGNPYEQYF. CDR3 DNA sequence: TGTGCCAGCAGTTTATCCGGGGGAAACCCCTACGAGCAGTACTTC.

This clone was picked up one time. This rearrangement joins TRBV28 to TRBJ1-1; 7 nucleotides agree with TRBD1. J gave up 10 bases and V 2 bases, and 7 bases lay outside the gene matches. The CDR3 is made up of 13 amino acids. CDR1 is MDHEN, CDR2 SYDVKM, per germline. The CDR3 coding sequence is TGTGCCAGCAGTTTAGTATCCCAGGGGGGAGCTTTCTTT. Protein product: CASSLVSQGGAFF.

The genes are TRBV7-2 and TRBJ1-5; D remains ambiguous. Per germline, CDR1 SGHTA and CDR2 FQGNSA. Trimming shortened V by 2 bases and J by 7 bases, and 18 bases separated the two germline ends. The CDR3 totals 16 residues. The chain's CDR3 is CASSLFGRALGQPQHF. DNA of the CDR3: TGTGCCAGCAGCTTATTCGGGCGGGCCTTGGGCCAGCCCCAGCATTTT.

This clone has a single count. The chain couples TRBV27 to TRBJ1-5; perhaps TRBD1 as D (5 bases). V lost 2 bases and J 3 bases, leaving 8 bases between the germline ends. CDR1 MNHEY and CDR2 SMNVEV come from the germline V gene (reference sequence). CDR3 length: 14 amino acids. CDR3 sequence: CASSLAGINQPQHF. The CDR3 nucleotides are TGTGCCAGCAGTTTAGCAGGGATCAATCAGCCCCAGCATTTT.